Below are 22 T cell receptor beta chains sequenced from a single sample in a study of T cells in Graves' hyperthyroidism and ophthalmopathy. Amplification yielded TCR beta CDR3 regions, with RNA transcripts as the source. The HTBI primer set served for first-round RT-PCR of the TCR CDR3. TCRdb redid the calling of the multiplex PCR reads with MiXCR, one entry per CDR3 protein. The sample has some 300,000 distinct CDR3 sequences, roughly a fifth seen once. The specimen was blood. The receptors were gathered from a man in his fifties with Graves' ophthalmopathy.

This clonotype was counted between two and nine times. V is TRBV15 and J is TRBJ2-1; the match to TRBD1 covers 8 bases. Germline CDR1 and CDR2: LNHNV and YYDKDF (reference sequence). The CDR3 sequence is 17 residues long. V lost 0 bases to trimming and J lost 9 bases; unmatched junction nucleotides: 13. The DNA for the CDR3 is TGTGCCACCAGCAGAGATTTGGGCAGGGGGCCCGATTCTGAGCAGTTCTTC. Its translation is CATSRDLGRGPDSEQFF. Full variable domain (outside the CDR3, taken from reference TRBV15 and TRBJ2-1): DAMVIQNPRYQVTQFGKPVTLSCSQTLNHNVMYWYQQKSSQAPKLLFHYYDKDFNNEADTPDNFQSRRPNTSFCFLDIRSPGLGDTAMYLCATSRDLGRGPDSEQFFGPGTRLTVL.

About this clonotype: This clone may be a read error of a much larger clone one base away. V is TRBV12-3 or TRBV12-4 and J is TRBJ2-5; 15 bases agree with TRBD2. The length of the CDR3 is 15 residues. After removal of 5 bases from V and 2 bases from J, the junction contained 0 bases not matched to a gene. CDR3: CASSGLAGGQETQYF. In DNA form, the CDR3 reads TGTGCCAGCAGTGGACTAGCGGGAGGGCAAGAGACCCAGTACTTC.

This sequence joins TRBV5-1 and TRBJ2-7, with 10 bases matching TRBD2. CDR1 SGHRS and CDR2 YFSETQ come from the germline V gene. Trimming at V came to 4 bases and at J to 7 bases, leaving 8 bases not matched to a gene. This CDR3 region has 14 residues. The CDR3 sequence is CASSPLAGAKEQYF. The CDR3 nucleotides are TGCGCCAGCAGCCCCCTAGCGGGAGCGAAGGAGCAGTACTTC.

The V call is TRBV6-2 or TRBV6-3, the J call TRBJ1-5; 7 bases match TRBD1. This CDR3 region has 15 residues. J was trimmed by 7 bases and V by 0 bases; bases with no gene match: 6. Per the germline V gene, CDR1 is MNHEY and CDR2 is SVGEGT. CDR3 sequence (DNA): TGTGCCAGCAGTTACTCGACAGGGATAGGCCAGCCCCAGCATTTT. This gives the protein CASSYSTGIGQPQHF.

This clonotype was observed a handful of times. This chain joins TRBV28 and TRBJ2-2; D may be TRBD2 (5 bases). CDR1 is MDHEN, CDR2 SYDVKM, per germline. Trimming took off 3 bases at V and 5 bases at J, with 13 bases between the two ends. The CDR3 length is 15 residues. The CDR3 region has the DNA TGTGCCAGCAGTTTTGCTAGCCATACTACCGGGGAGCTGTTTTTT. Its translation is CASSFASHTTGELFF.

This clonotype has only a few counts. V gene TRBV20-1 combines with J gene TRBJ2-5; D call uncertain. CDR1 and CDR2 from the germline V gene are DFQATT and SNEGSKA (reference sequence). This CDR3 has 11 residues. V lost 6 bases, J lost 2 bases, and 7 bases lay in between. CDR3 DNA: TGCAGTGCGAGTGATCAAGAGACCCAGTACTTC. Translated, it gives CSASDQETQYF.

The table lists this clonotype with a few counts. The chain carries TRBV20-1 and TRBJ2-5, with 8 bases identical to TRBD2. CDR1 and CDR2 from the germline V gene are DFQATT and SNEGSKA (reference sequence). V was pared by 3 bases and J by 4 bases, with 10 bases of the junction left unmatched. The CDR3 totals 15 residues. Written as DNA, the CDR3 is TGCAGTGCTAGTTACCGGGACGGGGGGGGAGAGACCCAGTACTTC. It codes for CSASYRDGGGETQYF.

The CDR3 DNA reads as TGTGCCAGCAGCTCACTAGCGGGAGGAGGCTACAATGAGCAGTTCTTC. Protein sequence: CASSSLAGGGYNEQFF. The rearrangement links TRBV2 to TRBJ2-1, with 12 positions matching TRBD2. V gave up 6 bases and J gave up 3 bases; unmatched junction bases: 6. Germline CDR1 reads SNHLY; CDR2 reads FYNNEI. The CDR3 runs to 16 residues.

This clonotype has a count of ten or more. The chain has TRBV20-1 and TRBJ2-7; TRBD2 matches 13 bases. This CDR3 contains 17 residues. Trimming cost V 6 bases and J 6 bases; bases outside gene matches: 17. Germline CDR1 reads DFQATT; CDR2 reads SNEGSKA (reference sequence). The CDR3 is CSADLLLAGGPLGEQYF. In nucleotides, the CDR3 is TGCAGTGCCGACCTCCTACTAGCGGGAGGGCCCCTTGGCGAGCAGTACTTC.

This sequence joins TRBV20-1 and TRBJ2-7; TRBD1 agrees at 7 bases. Germline lookup yields CDR1 DFQATT and CDR2 SNEGSKA (reference sequence). The CDR3 contains 14 residues. V trimming: 3 bases; J trimming: 4 bases; junction bases outside the gene matches: 9. The CDR3 loop is CSARARQGTYEQYF. The CDR3, as DNA: TGCAGTGCTAGGGCTCGACAGGGTACTTACGAGCAGTACTTC.

The chain has TRBV6-1 and TRBJ1-5, with TRBD1 matching over 10 bases. Germline lookup yields CDR1 MNHNS and CDR2 SASEGT. With 5 bases clipped from V and 7 bases from J, the junction kept 8 bases outside the gene matches. The CDR3 runs to 15 residues. DNA of the CDR3: TGTGCCAGCAGTATGACAGGGGGCGCCGGACAGCCCCAGCATTTT. Protein: CASSMTGGAGQPQHF.

The genes are TRBV29-1 and TRBJ2-7, with TRBD2 matching 7 bases. The CDR3 is 11 residues long. Germline V CDR1 and CDR2: SQVTM, ANQGSEA. CDR3 region: CGGGEGYEQYF. Written as DNA, the CDR3 is TGCGGGGGGGGGGAGGGCTACGAGCAGTACTTC.

This clonotype has ten or more counts. The rearrangement links TRBV20-1 to TRBJ2-7; perhaps TRBD2 as D (7 bases). This CDR3 has 15 residues. V lost 0 bases, J lost 2 bases, and 14 bases lay in between. Germline V gene data show CDR1 as DFQATT and CDR2 as SNEGSKA (reference sequence). CDR3 protein: CSAREGGGPTYEQYF. CDR3 sequence (DNA): TGCAGTGCTAGAGAAGGGGGAGGGCCTACCTACGAGCAGTACTTC.

This clonotype was observed a few times. V usage is TRBV9 and J usage is TRBJ2-1; possible D gene TRBD2, 6 bases. The V and J ends lost 0 bases and 2 bases respectively, with 9 bases between them. This CDR3 comprises 15 residues. Germline V CDR1 and CDR2: SGDLS, YYNGEE. The CDR3 DNA is TGTGCCAGCAGCGTAGACCGGGGGACCTACAATGAGCAGTTCTTC. It encodes CASSVDRGTYNEQFF.

The sample holds a few counts of this clonotype. The CDR3 bases are TGTGCCACCAGCGCCCGGACAGGGGGAGGCTACGAGCAGTACTTC. Its protein is CATSARTGGGYEQYF. The rearrangement joins TRBV15 to TRBJ2-7, with 10 bases aligning to TRBD1. This CDR3 is built from 15 residues. Germline V gives CDR1 LNHNV, CDR2 YYDKDF (reference sequence). The junction had 7 bases not matched to a gene; V was cut back by 5 bases and J by 3 bases. Together with reference TRBV15 and TRBJ2-7, the CDR3 gives the full variable domain: DAMVIQNPRYQVTQFGKPVTLSCSQTLNHNVMYWYQQKSSQAPKLLFHYYDKDFNNEADTPDNFQSRRPNTSFCFLDIRSPGLGDTAMYLCATSARTGGGYEQYFGPGTRLTVT.

Here the CDR3 reads CASRGLSGTDTQYF. The CDR3 DNA is TGTGCCAGCAGGGGGCTTAGCGGCACAGATACGCAGTATTTT. The rearrangement joins TRBV12-3 or TRBV12-4 to TRBJ2-3; D may match TRBD1 or TRBD2 (5 bases each). This CDR3 spans 14 amino acids. The germline V and J ends were trimmed by 6 bases and 1 base, with 11 bases remaining between them.

This clonotype was seen more than once but under ten times. The rearrangement uses TRBV10-3 and TRBJ2-1, with 11 bases fitting TRBD1. The CDR3 has 14 residues. The V gene end was trimmed by 4 bases and the J gene end by 4 bases; junction bases not matched to a gene: 0. Germline lookup yields CDR1 ENHRY and CDR2 SYGVKD. The chain's CDR3 is CAISGDRGYNEQFF. The CDR3, as DNA: TGTGCCATCAGTGGGGACAGGGGGTACAATGAGCAGTTCTTC.

This clonotype was counted ten times or more. J is TRBJ2-3 and V is TRBV28, with 12 bases lining up with TRBD2. The trim removed 10 bases at V and 3 bases at J, leaving 5 bases unmatched. Germline loops: CDR1 MDHEN, CDR2 SYDVKM. This CDR3 is 14 amino acids long. The CDR3 protein is CATKTSGSTDTQYF. In DNA, the CDR3 is TGTGCCACCAAGACTAGCGGGAGTACAGATACGCAGTATTTT.

CDR3 DNA: TGTGCCAGCATCGCTGACACAGACCCTTATAATTCACCCCTCCACTTT. It yields the protein CASIADTDPYNSPLHF. The V call is TRBV7-8, the J call TRBJ1-6; D gene ambiguous. The CDR3 has 16 amino acids. Trimming stripped 7 bases from V and 4 bases from J, with 17 bases between. CDR1 and CDR2 from the germline V gene are SGHVS and FQNEAQ.

The chain has TRBV9 and TRBJ2-1; D possibly corresponds to TRBD2 (5 bases). Germline CDR1 and CDR2: SGDLS and YYNGEE. The CDR3 totals 17 residues. The V and J ends lost 3 bases and 2 bases respectively, with 18 bases between them. The CDR3 DNA sequence: TGTGCCAGCAGCGGGGGAGCAAAGAGGAGCGCCTACAATGAGCAGTTCTTC. It translates to CASSGGAKRSAYNEQFF.

This clonotype was found many times. V is TRBV15 and J is TRBJ2-1; possible D gene TRBD2, 6 bases. The germline CDR1 and CDR2 sequences are LNHNV and YYDKDF (reference sequence). Trimming pared 1 base from V and 5 bases from J, leaving 12 bases between. The CDR3 contains 15 residues. CDR3: CATSRAGSSNNEQFF. For the CDR3, the DNA is TGTGCCACCAGCAGAGCCGGGAGTAGTAACAATGAGCAGTTCTTC.

The chain has TRBV3-1 and TRBJ2-7; 10 nucleotides line up with TRBD1. The CDR3 extends over 15 amino acids. Trimming removed 1 base from V and 5 bases from J; junction bases left unmatched: 5. CDR1 is LGHDT, CDR2 YNNKEL, per germline (reference sequence). The CDR3 bases are TGTGCCAGCAGCCAAGGACAGGGGGCGGGCAACGAGCAGTACTTC. It codes for CASSQGQGAGNEQYF.